This T cell receptor (beta chain) appears in the sequencing data of a study of T-cell reconstitution after alpha-beta-depleted transplantation in children. For this clonotype: Its specificity is unknown.

Study-wide points: Surviving recipient T cells and thymic progenitors produced the high day-60 TCRbeta diversity seen in some patients. The origin of alpha-beta T cells about two months after transplant was reportedly several hundred expanded graft clones. The authors attributed T-cell counts and diversity one year after transplant mostly to newly produced T cells.

Germline loops: CDR1 SGHTA, CDR2 FQGTGA. The CDR3 spans 12 residues. V shed 5 bases and J shed 3 bases, with 5 bases lying between them. TCRbeta library construction was performed incorporating unique molecular identifiers. MiXCR, applied by TCRdb to the PCR reads, yields one record per CDR3 protein. The data contain some 450,000 distinct CDR3 sequences, around two fifths of them seen just once; the ten biggest clones take up 25% to 30%. The receptor's source is a girl aged 2 to 10 with aplastic anemia, due to receive a stem cell transplant. This specimen was PBMCs, taken before TCRalphabeta/CD19-depleted stem cell transplant. The chain employs TRBV7-3 and TRBJ2-1; D unresolved. DNA for the CDR3: TGTGCCAGCAGCATCAACTACAATGAGCAGTTCTTC. It codes for CASSINYNEQFF.